Presented here are 5 T cell receptor beta chains from one specimen sequenced in a study of radiotherapy plus CTLA-4 blockade in lung cancer. Method: immunoSEQ multiplex PCR; TCRdb's copy keeps in-frame clones and lacks some. The sample shows 81,000 or so clones, around nine tenths of them seen only once. Sequences were derived from peripheral blood, sampled from a patient treated with radiotherapy plus ipilimumab. The receptors originated from a human donor with non-small cell lung cancer who had stable disease on radiotherapy plus ipilimumab.

V gene TRBV28 combines with J gene TRBJ1-1; no clear D. Trimming cost V 6 bases and J 0 bases, with 23 bases left between them. CDR1 and CDR2 from the germline V gene are MDHEN and SYDVKM. This CDR3 is 18 amino acids long. The CDR3, as DNA: TGTGCCAGCAGCCGTCGGGAGAGGCCGTCCCCTATGAACACTGAAGCTTTCTTT. It codes for CASSRRERPSPMNTEAFF.

As for this clone: This sample includes further DNA sequences coding for the same CDR3. The chain is built from TRBV2 and TRBJ2-5; D is unresolved. The CDR3 is 10 residues long. Germline CDR1 is SNHLY and CDR2 is FYNNEI. Trimming pared 6 bases from V and 4 bases from J, leaving 3 bases between. CDR3: CASRAETQYF. DNA for the CDR3: TGTGCCAGCAGAGCAGAGACCCAGTACTTC.

The chain links TRBV29-1 to TRBJ2-3; 7 nucleotides line up with TRBD2. J was trimmed by 0 bases and V by 4 bases; bases with no gene match: 4. This CDR3 has 14 amino acids. Germline values: CDR1 SQVTM, CDR2 ANQGSEA. CDR3 in amino acids: CSVAGGTSTDTQYF. CDR3 DNA: TGCAGCGTTGCGGGGGGAACTAGCACAGATACGCAGTATTTT.

This rearrangement joins TRBV28 to TRBJ1-5, with 11 positions matching TRBD1. The trim removed 8 bases at V and 2 bases at J, leaving 14 bases unmatched. CDR1 and CDR2 from the germline V gene are MDHEN and SYDVKM. The CDR3 loop spans 18 amino acids. CDR3 region: CASELSGQGAVGNQPQHF. In DNA form, the CDR3 reads TGTGCCAGCGAATTGTCCGGACAGGGGGCTGTGGGCAATCAGCCCCAGCATTTT. Using reference TRBV28 and TRBJ1-5 for the parts outside the CDR3, the full variable domain is DVKVTQSSRYLVKRTGEKVFLECVQDMDHENMFWYRQDPGLGLRLIYFSYDVKMKEKGDIPEGYSVSREKKERFSLILESASTNQTSMYLCASELSGQGAVGNQPQHFGDGTRLSIL.

The rearrangement links TRBV5-6 to TRBJ1-1; the D is unclear. Germline V gene lookup returns CDR1 SGHDT and CDR2 YYEEEE. V was shortened by 6 bases and J by 3 bases, with 21 bases between the two germline ends. The CDR3 sequence is 16 residues long. The CDR3 is CASNSPGRVGDTEAFF. As DNA, the CDR3 is TGTGCCAGCAACTCCCCCGGGAGGGTTGGGGACACTGAAGCTTTCTTT.